This T cell receptor beta chain was profiled in a study of identical twins. Overall study findings and caveats: Among beta out-of-frame sequences, excess sharing between twins appeared weaker. Fewer insertions marked abundant cord blood beta clonotypes; young adult naive trended weakly, memory not at all.

The germline V gene has CDR1 MGHDK and CDR2 SYGVNS. This CDR3 spans 16 amino acids. Germline trimming cut 0 bases from V and 5 bases from J; bases unmatched to any gene: 8. Concerning this clonotype: The target antigen is unknown.

TCRdb re-called the 5' RACE reads through MiXCR, storing one row per CDR3 protein. The sample consists of 420,000 or so distinct CDR3 sequences, 18% of them appearing once. Sequenced material: naive T cells sorted from blood. This chain links TRBV25-1 with TRBJ2-7, with TRBD1 identical over 9 bases. The sequence was collected from a man in his forties or fifties in good health. The CDR3 DNA reads as TGTGCCAGCAGTGAATATATGGGGACAGGGATTGACGAGCAGTACTTC. Protein product: CASSEYMGTGIDEQYF.